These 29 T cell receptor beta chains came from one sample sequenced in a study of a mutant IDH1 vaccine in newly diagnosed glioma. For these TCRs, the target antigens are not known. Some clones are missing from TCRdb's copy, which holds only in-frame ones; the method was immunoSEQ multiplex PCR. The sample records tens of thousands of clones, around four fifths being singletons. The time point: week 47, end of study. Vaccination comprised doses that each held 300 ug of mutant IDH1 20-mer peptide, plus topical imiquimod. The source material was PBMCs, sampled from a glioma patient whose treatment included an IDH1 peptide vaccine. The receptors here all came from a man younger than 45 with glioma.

Written as DNA, the CDR3 is TGTGCCAGCAGTTTAACTGAGGAACAGGGGGTAGGAGAAGCTTTCTTT. It is translated as CASSLTEEQGVGEAFF. This sequence joins TRBV28 and TRBJ1-1, with 8 bases identical to TRBD1. V shed 2 bases and J 8 bases; nucleotides not matched to a gene: 13. The CDR3 sequence is 16 residues long. Per germline, CDR1 MDHEN and CDR2 SYDVKM.

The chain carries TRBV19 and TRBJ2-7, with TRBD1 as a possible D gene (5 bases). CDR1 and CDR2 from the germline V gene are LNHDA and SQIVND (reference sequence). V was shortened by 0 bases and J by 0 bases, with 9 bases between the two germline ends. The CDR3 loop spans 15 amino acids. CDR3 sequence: CASSIEWGNSYEQYF. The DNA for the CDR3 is TGTGCCAGTAGTATAGAATGGGGCAACTCCTACGAGCAGTACTTC.

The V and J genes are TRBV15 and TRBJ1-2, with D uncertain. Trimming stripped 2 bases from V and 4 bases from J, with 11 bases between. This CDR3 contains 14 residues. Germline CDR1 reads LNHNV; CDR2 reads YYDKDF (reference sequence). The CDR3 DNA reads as TGTGCCACCAGCAGAAAGGACTTTAGCTATGGCTACACCTTC. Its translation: CATSRKDFSYGYTF.

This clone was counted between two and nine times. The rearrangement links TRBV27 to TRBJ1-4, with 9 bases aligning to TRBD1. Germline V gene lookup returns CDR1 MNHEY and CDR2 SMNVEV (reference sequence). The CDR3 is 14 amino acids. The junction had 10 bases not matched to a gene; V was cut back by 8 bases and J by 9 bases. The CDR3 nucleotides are TGTGCCAGCGGGCCTTACGACAGGGGGAAAAAACTGTTTTTT. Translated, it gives CASGPYDRGKKLFF.

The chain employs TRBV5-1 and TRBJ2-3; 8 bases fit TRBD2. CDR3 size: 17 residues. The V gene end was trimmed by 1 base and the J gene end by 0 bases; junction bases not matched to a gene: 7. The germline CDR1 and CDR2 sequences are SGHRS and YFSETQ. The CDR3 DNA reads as TGCGCCAGCAGCTTGACACTAGCGGACACGAGCACAGATACGCAGTATTTT. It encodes CASSLTLADTSTDTQYF.

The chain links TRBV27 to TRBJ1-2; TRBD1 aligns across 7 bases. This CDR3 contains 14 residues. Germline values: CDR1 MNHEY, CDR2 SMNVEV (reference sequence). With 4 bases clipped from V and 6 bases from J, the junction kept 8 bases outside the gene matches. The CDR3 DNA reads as TGTGCCAGCAGTTCGGAGACAGGGAGGAATGGCTACACCTTC. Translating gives CASSSETGRNGYTF.

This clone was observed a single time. CDR3 in amino acids: CASSSWTGGDEKLFF. Written as DNA, the CDR3 is TGTGCCAGCAGCTCCTGGACAGGGGGGGATGAAAAACTGTTTTTT. V is TRBV7-6 and J is TRBJ1-4, with 10 bases aligning to TRBD1. The CDR3 runs to 15 residues. CDR1 is SGHVS, CDR2 FNYEAQ, per germline. V trimming: 4 bases; J trimming: 6 bases; junction bases outside the gene matches: 5.

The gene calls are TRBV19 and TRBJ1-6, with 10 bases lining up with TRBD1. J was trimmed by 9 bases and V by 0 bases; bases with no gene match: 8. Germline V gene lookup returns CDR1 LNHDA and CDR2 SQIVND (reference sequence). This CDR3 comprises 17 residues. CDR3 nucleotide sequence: TGTGCCAGTAGTATAGATCGACAGGGGGCACGGATTTCACCCCTCCACTTT. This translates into CASSIDRQGARISPLHF.

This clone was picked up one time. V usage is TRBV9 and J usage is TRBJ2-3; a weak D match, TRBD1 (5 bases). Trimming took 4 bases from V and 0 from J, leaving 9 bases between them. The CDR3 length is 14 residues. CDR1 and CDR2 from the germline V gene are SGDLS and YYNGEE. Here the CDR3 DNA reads TGTGCCAGCAGCTGGACAAGCAGCACAGATACGCAGTATTTT. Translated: CASSWTSSTDTQYF.

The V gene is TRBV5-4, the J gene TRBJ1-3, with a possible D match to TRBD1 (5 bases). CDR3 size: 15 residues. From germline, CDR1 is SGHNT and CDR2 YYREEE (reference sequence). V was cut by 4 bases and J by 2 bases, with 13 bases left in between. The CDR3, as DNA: TGTGCCAGCAGCCGCGCGGGGGGGACTGGAAACACCATATATTTT. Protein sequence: CASSRAGGTGNTIYF.

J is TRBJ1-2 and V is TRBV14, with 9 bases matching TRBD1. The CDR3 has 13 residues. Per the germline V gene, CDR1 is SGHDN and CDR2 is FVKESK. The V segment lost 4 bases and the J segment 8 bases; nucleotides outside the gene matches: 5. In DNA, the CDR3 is TGTGCCAGCAGCCCCGGGACAGGGTGGGGCTACACCTTC. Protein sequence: CASSPGTGWGYTF.

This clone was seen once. The CDR3 DNA is TGTGCCAGCAGTTGGCAGGGGGATACGCAGTATTTT. Its protein product is CASSWQGDTQYF. This chain links TRBV28 with TRBJ2-3, with D possibly matching TRBD1 (6 bases). V lost 4 bases and J lost 6, with 8 bases in between. Germline V gene data show CDR1 as MDHEN and CDR2 as SYDVKM. This CDR3 region has 12 residues.

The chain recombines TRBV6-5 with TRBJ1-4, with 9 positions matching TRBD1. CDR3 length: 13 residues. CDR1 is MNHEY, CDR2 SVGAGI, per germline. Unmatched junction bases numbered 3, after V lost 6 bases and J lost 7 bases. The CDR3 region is CASRGQGREKLFF. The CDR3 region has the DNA TGTGCCAGCAGGGGACAGGGTCGTGAAAAACTGTTTTTT.

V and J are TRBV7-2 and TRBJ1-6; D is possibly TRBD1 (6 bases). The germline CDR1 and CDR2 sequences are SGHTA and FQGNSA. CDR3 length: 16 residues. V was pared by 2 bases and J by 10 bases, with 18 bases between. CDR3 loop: CASSLLGGPTYSPLHF. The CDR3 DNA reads TGTGCCAGCAGCTTACTTGGGGGGCCCACGTACTCACCCCTCCACTTT.

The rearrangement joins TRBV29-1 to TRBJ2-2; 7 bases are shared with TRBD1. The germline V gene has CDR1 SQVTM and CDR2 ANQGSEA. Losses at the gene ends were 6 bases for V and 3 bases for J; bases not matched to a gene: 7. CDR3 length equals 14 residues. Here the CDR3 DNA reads TGCAGCGTCACAAAAACAGGGGACACCGGGGAGCTGTTTTTT. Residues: CSVTKTGDTGELFF.

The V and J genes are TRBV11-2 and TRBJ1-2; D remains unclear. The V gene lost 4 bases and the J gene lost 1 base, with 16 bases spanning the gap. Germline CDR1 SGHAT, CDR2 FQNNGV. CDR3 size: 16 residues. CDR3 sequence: CASSSLTRLGNYGYTF. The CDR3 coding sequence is TGTGCCAGCAGCTCCCTCACACGGTTGGGTAACTATGGCTACACCTTC.

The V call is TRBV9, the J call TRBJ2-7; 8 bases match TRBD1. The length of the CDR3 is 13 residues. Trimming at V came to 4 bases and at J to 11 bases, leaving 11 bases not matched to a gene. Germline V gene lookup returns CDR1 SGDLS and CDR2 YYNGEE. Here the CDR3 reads CASSPRQDREKYF. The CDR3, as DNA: TGTGCCAGCAGCCCTCGCCAGGACAGGGAAAAGTACTTC. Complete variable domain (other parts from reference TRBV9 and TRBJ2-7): DSGVTQTPKHLITATGQRVTLRCSPRSGDLSVYWYQQSLDQGLQFLIQYYNGEERAKGNILERFSAQQFPDLHSELNLSSLELGDSALYFCASSPRQDREKYFGPGTRLTVT.

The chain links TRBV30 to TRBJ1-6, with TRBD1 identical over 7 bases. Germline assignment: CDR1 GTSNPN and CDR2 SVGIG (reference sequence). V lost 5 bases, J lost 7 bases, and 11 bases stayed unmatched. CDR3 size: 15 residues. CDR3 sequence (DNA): TGTGCCTGGGGTTACAGGGGAGCAATGAATTCACCCCTCCACTTT. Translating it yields CAWGYRGAMNSPLHF.

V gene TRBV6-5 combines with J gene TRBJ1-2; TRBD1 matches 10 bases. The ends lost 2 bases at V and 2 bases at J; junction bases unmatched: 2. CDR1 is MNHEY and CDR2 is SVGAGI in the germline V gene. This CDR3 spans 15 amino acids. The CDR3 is CASSYMGQGNYGYTF. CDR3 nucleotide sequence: TGTGCCAGCAGTTACATGGGACAGGGGAACTATGGCTACACCTTC.

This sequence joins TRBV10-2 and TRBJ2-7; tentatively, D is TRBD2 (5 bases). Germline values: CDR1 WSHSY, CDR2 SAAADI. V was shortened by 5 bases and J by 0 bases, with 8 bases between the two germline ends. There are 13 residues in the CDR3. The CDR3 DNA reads TGCGCCAGCAGTCGGGGTCTCTCCTACGAGCAGTACTTC. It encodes CASSRGLSYEQYF.

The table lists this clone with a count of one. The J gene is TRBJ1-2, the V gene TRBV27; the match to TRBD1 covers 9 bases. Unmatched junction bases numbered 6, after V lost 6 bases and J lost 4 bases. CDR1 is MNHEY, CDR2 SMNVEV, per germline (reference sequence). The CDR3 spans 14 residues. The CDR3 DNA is TGTGCCAGCAGGCGGGACAGGGTTTCCTATGGCTACACCTTC. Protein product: CASRRDRVSYGYTF.

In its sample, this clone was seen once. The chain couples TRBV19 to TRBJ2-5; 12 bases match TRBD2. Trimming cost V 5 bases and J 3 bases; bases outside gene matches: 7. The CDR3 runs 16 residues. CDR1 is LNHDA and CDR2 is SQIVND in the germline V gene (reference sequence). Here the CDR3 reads CASSARTSGIEETQYF. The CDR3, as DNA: TGTGCCAGTAGTGCCCGGACTAGCGGGATAGAAGAGACCCAGTACTTC.

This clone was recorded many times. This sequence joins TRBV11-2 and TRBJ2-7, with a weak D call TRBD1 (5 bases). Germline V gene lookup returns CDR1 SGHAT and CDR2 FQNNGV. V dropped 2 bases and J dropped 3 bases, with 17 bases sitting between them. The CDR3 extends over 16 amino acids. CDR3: CASSLTTQGPDYEQYF. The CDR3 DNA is TGTGCCAGCAGCTTAACCACCCAGGGCCCAGACTACGAGCAGTACTTC. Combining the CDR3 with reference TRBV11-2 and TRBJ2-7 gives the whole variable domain EAGVAQSPRYKIIEKRQSVAFWCNPISGHATLYWYQQILGQGPKLLIQFQNNGVVDDSQLPKDRFSAERLKGVDSTLKIQPAKLEDSAVYLCASSLTTQGPDYEQYFGPGTRLTVT.

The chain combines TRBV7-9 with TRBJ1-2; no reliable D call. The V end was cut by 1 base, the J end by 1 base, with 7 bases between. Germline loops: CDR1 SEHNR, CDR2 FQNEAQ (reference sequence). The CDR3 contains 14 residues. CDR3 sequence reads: CASSLVVSNYGYTF. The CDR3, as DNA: TGTGCCAGCAGCTTAGTGGTCAGTAACTATGGCTACACCTTC.

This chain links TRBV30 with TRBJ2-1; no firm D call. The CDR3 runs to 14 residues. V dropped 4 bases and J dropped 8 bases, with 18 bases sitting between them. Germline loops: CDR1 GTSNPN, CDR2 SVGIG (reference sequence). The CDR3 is CAWTGPKVGYEQFF. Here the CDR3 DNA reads TGTGCCTGGACAGGCCCAAAGGTGGGGTATGAGCAGTTCTTC.

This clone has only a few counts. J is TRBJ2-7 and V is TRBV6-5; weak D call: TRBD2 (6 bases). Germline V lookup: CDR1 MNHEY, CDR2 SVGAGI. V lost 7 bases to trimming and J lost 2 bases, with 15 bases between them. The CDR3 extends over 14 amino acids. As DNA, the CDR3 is TGTGCCAGCACTAGGCGGGGCGGGACCTACGAGCAGTACTTC. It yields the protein CASTRRGGTYEQYF.

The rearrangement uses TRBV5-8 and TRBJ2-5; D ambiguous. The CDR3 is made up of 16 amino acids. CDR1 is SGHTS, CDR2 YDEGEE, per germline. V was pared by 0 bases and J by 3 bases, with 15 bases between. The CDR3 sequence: CASSLGVTPNEETQYF. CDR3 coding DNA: TGTGCCAGCAGCTTGGGGGTGACTCCAAATGAAGAGACCCAGTACTTC.

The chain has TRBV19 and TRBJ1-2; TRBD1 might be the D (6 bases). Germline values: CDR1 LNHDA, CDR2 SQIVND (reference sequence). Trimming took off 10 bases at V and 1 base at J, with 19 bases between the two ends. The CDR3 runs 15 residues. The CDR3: CAIWTARGGNYGYTF. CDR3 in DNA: TGTGCCATCTGGACAGCGAGAGGAGGTAACTATGGCTACACCTTC.

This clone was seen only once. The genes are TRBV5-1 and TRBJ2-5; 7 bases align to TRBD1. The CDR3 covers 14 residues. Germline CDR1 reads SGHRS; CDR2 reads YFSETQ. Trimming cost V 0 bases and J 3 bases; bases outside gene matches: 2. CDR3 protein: CASSLDRGEETQYF. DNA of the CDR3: TGCGCCAGCAGCTTGGACAGGGGTGAAGAGACCCAGTACTTC.